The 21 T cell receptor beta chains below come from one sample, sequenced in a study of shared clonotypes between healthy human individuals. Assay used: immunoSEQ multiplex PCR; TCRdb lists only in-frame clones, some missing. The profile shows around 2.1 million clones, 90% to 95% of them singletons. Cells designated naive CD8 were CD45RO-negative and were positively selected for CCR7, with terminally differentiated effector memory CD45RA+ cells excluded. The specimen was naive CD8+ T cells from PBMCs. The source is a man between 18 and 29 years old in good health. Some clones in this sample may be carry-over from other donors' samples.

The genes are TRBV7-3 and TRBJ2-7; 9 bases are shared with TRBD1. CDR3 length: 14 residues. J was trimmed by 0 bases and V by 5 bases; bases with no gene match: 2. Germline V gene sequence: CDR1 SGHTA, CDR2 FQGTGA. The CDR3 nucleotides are TGTGCCAGCAGCCAGACAGGGGGCTCCTACGAGCAGTACTTC. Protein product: CASSQTGGSYEQYF.

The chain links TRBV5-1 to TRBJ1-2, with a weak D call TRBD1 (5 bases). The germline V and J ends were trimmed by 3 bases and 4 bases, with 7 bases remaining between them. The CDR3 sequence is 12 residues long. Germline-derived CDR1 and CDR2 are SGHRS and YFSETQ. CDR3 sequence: CASSSRGYGYTF. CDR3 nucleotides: TGCGCCAGCAGCTCGAGGGGCTATGGCTACACCTTC.

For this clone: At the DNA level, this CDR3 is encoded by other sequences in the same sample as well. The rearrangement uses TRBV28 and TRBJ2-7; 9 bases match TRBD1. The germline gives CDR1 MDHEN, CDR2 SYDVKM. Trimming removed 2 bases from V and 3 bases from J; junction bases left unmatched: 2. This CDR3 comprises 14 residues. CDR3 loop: CASSLAGQGYEQYF. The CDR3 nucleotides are TGTGCCAGCAGTTTAGCGGGACAGGGCTACGAGCAGTACTTC.

The CDR3 spells CASSPTGQNEQFF. The CDR3 DNA follows: TGTGCCAGCAGTCCCACCGGACAGAACGAGCAGTTCTTC. This chain links TRBV28 with TRBJ2-1; weak D call: TRBD1 (6 bases). Germline lookup yields CDR1 MDHEN and CDR2 SYDVKM. V was trimmed by 5 bases and J by 10 bases, leaving 15 bases between them. The CDR3 is made up of 13 amino acids.

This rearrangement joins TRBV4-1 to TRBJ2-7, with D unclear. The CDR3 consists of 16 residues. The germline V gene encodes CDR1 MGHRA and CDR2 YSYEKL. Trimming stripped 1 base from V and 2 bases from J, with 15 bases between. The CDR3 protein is CASSQATYAFPYEQYF. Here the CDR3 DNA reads TGCGCCAGCAGCCAAGCCACTTACGCGTTTCCCTACGAGCAGTACTTC.

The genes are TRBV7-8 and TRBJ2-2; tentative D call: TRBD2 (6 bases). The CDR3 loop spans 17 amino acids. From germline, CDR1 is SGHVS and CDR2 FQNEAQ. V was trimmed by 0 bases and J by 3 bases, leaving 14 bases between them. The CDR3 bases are TGTGCCAGCAGCTTAGCTGGGTGGAGGGGAGACACCGGGGAGCTGTTTTTT. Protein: CASSLAGWRGDTGELFF.

In DNA form, the CDR3 reads TGTGCCAGCACCGGACACCCGACCTACGAGCAGTACTTC. Amino acid sequence: CASTGHPTYEQYF. This chain joins TRBV6-1 and TRBJ2-7; tentative D call: TRBD1 (5 bases). Trimming pared 7 bases from V and 2 bases from J, leaving 12 bases between. There are 13 residues in the CDR3. Looked up from germline, CDR1 is MNHNS and CDR2 is SASEGT.

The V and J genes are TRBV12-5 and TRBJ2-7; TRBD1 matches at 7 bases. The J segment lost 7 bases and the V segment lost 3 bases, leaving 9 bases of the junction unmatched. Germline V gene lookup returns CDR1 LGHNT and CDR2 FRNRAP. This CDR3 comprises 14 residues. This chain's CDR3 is CASGLQGPGNEQYF. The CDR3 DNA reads TGTGCTAGTGGTTTACAGGGGCCGGGTAATGAGCAGTACTTC.

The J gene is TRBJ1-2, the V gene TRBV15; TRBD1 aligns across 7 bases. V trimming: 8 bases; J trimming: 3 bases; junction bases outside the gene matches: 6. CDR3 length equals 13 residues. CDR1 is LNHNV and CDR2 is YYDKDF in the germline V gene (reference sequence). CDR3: CATEDRADYGYTF. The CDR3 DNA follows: TGTGCCACCGAAGACAGGGCGGACTATGGCTACACCTTC.

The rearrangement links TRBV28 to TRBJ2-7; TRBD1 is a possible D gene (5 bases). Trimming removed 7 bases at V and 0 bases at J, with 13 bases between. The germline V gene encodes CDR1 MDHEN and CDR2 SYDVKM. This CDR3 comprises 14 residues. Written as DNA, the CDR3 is TGTGCCAGCACCAAGACAGAAAACTCCTACGAGCAGTACTTC. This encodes CASTKTENSYEQYF. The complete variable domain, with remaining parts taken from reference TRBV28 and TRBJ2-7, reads DVKVTQSSRYLVKRTGEKVFLECVQDMDHENMFWYRQDPGLGLRLIYFSYDVKMKEKGDIPEGYSVSREKKERFSLILESASTNQTSMYLCASTKTENSYEQYFGPGTRLTVT.

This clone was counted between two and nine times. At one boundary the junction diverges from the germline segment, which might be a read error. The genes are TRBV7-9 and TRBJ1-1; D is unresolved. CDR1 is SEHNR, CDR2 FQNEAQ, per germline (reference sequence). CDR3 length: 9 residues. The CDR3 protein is CASSLQGNF. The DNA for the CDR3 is TGTGCCAGCAGCTTACAAGGGAACTTT.

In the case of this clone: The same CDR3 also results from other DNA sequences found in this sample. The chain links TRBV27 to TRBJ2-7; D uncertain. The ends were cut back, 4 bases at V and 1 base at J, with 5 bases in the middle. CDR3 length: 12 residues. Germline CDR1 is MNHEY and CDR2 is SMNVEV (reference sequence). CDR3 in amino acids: CASSSSSYEQYF. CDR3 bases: TGTGCCAGCAGTTCTTCTTCCTACGAGCAGTACTTC.

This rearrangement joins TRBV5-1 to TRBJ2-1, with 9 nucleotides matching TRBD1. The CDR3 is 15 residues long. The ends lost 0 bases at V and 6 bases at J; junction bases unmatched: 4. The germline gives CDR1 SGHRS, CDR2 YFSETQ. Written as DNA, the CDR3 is TGCGCCAGCAGCTTGGGAGACAGGGGGTTCAATGAGCAGTTCTTC. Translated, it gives CASSLGDRGFNEQFF.

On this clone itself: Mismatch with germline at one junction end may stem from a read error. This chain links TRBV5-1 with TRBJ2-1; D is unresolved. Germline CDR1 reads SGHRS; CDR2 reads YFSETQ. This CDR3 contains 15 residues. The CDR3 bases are TGCGCCAGCAGCTTGCACTGGAGCTCCTACAATGAGCAGCTCTTC. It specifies CASSLHWSSYNEQLF.

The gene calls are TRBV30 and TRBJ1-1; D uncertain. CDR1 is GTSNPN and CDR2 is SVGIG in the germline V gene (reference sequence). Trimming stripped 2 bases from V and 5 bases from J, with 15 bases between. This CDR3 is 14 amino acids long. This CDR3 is CAWSFTGWVTEAFF. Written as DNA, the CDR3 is TGTGCCTGGAGTTTCACGGGGTGGGTGACTGAAGCTTTCTTT.

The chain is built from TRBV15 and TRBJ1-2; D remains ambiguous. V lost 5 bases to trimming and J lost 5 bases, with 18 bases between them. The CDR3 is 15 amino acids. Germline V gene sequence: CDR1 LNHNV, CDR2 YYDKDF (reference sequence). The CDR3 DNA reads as TGTGCCACCAGCGCCCAGGAGGCAGAGTTATATGGCTACACCTTC. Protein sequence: CATSAQEAELYGYTF.

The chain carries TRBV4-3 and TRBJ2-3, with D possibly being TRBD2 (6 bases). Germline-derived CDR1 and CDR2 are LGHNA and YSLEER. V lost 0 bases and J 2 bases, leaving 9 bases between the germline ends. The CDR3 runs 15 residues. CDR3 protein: CASSQDSGFTDTQYF. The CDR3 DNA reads TGCGCCAGCAGCCAAGATAGCGGCTTCACAGATACGCAGTATTTT.

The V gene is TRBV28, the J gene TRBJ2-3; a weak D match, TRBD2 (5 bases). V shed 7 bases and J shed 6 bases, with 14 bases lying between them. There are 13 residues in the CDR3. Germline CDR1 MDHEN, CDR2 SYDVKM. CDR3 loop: CASTQDGIDTQYF. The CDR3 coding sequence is TGTGCCAGCACTCAGGACGGGATCGATACGCAGTATTTT.

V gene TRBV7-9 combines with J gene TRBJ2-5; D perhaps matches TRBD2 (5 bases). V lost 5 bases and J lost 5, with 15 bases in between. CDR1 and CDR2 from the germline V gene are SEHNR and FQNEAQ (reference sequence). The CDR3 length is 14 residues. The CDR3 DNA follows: TGTGCCAGCAGCCCCTGGACTGATGGGGAGACCCAGTACTTC. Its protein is CASSPWTDGETQYF.

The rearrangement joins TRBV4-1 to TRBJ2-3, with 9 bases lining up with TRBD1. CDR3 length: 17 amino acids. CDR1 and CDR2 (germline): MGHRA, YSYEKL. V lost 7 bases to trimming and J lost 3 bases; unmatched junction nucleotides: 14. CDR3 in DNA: TGCGCCAGCAAGAGAACCCCGGGACAGGGATTGACAGATACGCAGTATTTT. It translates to CASKRTPGQGLTDTQYF.

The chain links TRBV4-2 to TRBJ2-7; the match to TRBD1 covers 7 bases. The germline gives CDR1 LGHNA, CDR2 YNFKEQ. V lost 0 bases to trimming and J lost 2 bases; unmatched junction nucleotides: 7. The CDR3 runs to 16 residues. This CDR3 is CASSQETGAPTYEQYF. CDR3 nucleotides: TGTGCCAGCAGCCAAGAAACAGGGGCCCCGACCTACGAGCAGTACTTC.